The following is a T cell receptor beta chain sequence with its context. This specimen comes from a study of cytomegalovirus exposure and HLA in healthy donors. A multiplex PCR was run with 60 Vbeta primers and 13 Jbeta primers. Clones were sequenced by immunoSEQ multiplex PCR, and TCRdb holds only the in-frame ones, with some missing. Its table records some 70,000 clones. This CDR3 is built from 16 residues. The germline V gene has CDR1 LGHNT and CDR2 FRNRAP. V gave up 5 bases and J gave up 6 bases; unmatched junction bases: 9. Sequenced sample: PBMCs. The V gene is TRBV12-5, the J gene TRBJ2-3; 12 positions agree with TRBD2. The sequence was obtained from a man aged 35 to 55 in good health and CMV-seronegative. CDR3 loop: CASGQGLAGYGDTQYF. CDR3 bases: TGTGCTAGTGGTCAAGGACTAGCGGGATATGGTGATACGCAGTATTTT.